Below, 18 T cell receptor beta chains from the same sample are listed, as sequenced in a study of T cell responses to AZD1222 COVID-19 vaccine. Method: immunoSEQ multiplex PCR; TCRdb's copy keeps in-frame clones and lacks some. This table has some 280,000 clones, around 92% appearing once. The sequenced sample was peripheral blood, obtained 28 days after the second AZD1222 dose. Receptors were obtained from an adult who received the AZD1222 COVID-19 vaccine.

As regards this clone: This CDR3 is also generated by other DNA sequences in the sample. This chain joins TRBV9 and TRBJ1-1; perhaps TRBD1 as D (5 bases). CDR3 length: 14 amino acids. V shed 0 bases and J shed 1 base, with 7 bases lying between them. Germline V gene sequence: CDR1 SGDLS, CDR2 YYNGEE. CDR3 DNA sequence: TGTGCCAGCAGCGTAGGAAGGGGGAACACTGAAGCTTTCTTT. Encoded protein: CASSVGRGNTEAFF.

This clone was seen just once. CDR3 in DNA: TGTGCCATCAGTGAGTCGACAGGGACGGGTGGCTACACCTTC. Protein product: CAISESTGTGGYTF. The J gene is TRBJ1-2, the V gene TRBV10-3; 7 bases fit TRBD1. Germline V gene lookup returns CDR1 ENHRY and CDR2 SYGVKD. The CDR3 is made up of 14 amino acids. V dropped 0 bases and J dropped 7; count of bases not matched to a gene: 5.

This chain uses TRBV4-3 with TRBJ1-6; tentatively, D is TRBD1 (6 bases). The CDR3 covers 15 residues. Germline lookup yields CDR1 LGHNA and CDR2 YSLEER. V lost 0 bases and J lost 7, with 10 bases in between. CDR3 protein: CASSQEGGRNSPLHF. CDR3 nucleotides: TGCGCCAGCAGCCAAGAGGGGGGCAGGAATTCACCCCTCCACTTT.

The CDR3 loop is CASSLPGLGGTQYF. In nucleotides, the CDR3 is TGTGCCAGCAGCTTACCCGGTCTGGGGGGGACCCAGTACTTC. V usage is TRBV11-2 and J usage is TRBJ2-5, with D possibly being TRBD2 (6 bases). V dropped 2 bases and J dropped 7 bases, with 14 bases sitting between them. This CDR3 is 14 amino acids long. Germline assignment: CDR1 SGHAT and CDR2 FQNNGV.

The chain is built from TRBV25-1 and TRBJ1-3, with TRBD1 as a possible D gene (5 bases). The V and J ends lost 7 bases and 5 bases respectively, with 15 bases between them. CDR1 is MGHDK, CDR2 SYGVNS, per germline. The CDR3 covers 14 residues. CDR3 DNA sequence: TGTGCCAGCACCGCATCGGGGCAAAGAAACACCATATATTTT. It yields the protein CASTASGQRNTIYF.

The chain's CDR3 is CATRGSNGDTQYF. The CDR3 coding sequence is TGTGCCACTCGCGGCTCTAATGGAGATACGCAGTATTTT. J is TRBJ2-3 and V is TRBV19; D is uncertain. This CDR3 comprises 13 residues. Germline-derived CDR1 and CDR2 are LNHDA and SQIVND (reference sequence). Trimming took off 10 bases at V and 5 bases at J, with 16 bases between the two ends.

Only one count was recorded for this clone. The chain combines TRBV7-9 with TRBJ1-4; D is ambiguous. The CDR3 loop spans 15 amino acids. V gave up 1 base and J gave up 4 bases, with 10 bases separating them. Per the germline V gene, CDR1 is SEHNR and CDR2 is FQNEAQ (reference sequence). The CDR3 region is CASSLEAASNEKLFF. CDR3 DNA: TGTGCCAGCAGCTTAGAGGCGGCTAGTAATGAAAAACTGTTTTTT.

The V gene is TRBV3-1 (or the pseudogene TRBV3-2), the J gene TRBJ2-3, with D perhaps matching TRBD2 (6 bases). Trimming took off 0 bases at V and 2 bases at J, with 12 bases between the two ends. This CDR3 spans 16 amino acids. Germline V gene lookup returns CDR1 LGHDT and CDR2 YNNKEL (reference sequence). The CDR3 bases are TGTGCCAGCAGCCAAGAGGGGGGATACCCCACAGATACGCAGTATTTT. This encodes CASSQEGGYPTDTQYF.

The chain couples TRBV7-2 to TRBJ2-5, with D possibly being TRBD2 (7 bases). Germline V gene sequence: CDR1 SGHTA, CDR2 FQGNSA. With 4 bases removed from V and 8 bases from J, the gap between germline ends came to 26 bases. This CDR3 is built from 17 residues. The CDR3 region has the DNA TGTGCCAGCAGCTCCATATTGGGGGGAGGGACAACGATAACCCAGTACTTC. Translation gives CASSSILGGGTTITQYF. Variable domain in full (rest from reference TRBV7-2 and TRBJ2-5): GAGVSQSPSNKVTEKGKDVELRCDPISGHTALYWYRQSLGQGLEFLIYFQGNSAPDKSGLPSDRFSAERTGGSVSTLTIQRTQQEDSAVYLCASSSILGGGTTITQYFGPGTRLLVL.

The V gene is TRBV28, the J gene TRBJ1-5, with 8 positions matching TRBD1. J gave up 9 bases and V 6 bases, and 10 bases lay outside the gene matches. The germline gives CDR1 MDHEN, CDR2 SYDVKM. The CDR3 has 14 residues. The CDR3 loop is CASSIGQGQAPQHF. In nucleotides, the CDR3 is TGTGCCAGCAGCATCGGACAGGGTCAGGCGCCCCAGCATTTT.

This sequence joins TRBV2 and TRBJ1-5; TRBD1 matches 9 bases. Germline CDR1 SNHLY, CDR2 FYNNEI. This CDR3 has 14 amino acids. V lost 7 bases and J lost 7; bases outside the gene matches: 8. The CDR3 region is CASTTDRGGQPQHF. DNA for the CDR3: TGTGCCAGCACCACCGACAGGGGGGGACAGCCCCAGCATTTT.

CDR3 sequence (DNA): TGCAGCGTTGCCCGGTCCTACAATGAGCAGTTCTTC. Its translation is CSVARSYNEQFF. The rearrangement joins TRBV29-1 to TRBJ2-1; unclear D gene. Germline loops: CDR1 SQVTM, CDR2 ANQGSEA. The germline V and J ends were trimmed by 4 bases and 1 base, with 5 bases remaining between them. The CDR3 runs 12 residues.

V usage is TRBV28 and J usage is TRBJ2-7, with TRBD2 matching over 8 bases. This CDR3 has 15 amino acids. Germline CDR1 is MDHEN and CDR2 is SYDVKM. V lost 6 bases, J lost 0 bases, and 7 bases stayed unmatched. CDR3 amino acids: CASSLTSGPSYEQYF. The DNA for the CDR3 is TGTGCCAGCAGCCTTACTAGCGGTCCCTCCTACGAGCAGTACTTC. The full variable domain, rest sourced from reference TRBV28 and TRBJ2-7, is DVKVTQSSRYLVKRTGEKVFLECVQDMDHENMFWYRQDPGLGLRLIYFSYDVKMKEKGDIPEGYSVSREKKERFSLILESASTNQTSMYLCASSLTSGPSYEQYFGPGTRLTVT.

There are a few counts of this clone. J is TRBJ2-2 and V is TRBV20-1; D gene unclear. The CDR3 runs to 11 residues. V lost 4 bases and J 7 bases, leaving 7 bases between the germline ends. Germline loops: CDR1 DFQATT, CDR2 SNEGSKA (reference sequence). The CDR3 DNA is TGCAGTGCTAACGGCGGCGGGGAGCTGTTTTTT. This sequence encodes CSANGGGELFF.

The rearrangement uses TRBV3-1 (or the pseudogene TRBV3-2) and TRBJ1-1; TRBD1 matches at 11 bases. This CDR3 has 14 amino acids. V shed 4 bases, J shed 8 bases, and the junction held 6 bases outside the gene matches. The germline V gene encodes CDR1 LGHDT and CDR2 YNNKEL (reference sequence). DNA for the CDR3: TGTGCCAGCAGCCTACGGGACAGGGGGATGGAAGCTTTCTTT. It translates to CASSLRDRGMEAFF.

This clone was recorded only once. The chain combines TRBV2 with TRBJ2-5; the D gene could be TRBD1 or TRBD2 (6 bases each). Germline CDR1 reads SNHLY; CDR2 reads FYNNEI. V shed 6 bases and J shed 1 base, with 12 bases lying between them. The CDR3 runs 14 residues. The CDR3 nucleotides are TGTGCCAGCAGCGCGGGACACCGCCAAGAGACCCAGTACTTC. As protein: CASSAGHRQETQYF.

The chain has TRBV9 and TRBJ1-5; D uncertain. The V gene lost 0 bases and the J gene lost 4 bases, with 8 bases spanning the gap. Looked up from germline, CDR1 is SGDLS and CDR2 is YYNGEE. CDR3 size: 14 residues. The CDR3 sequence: CASSVGTDNQPQHF. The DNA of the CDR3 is TGTGCCAGCAGCGTAGGCACAGATAATCAGCCCCAGCATTTT.

CDR3 bases: TGTGCCAGCAGCACTAGCATTGGATACCCTGGCTACACCTTC. As protein: CASSTSIGYPGYTF. The gene calls are TRBV9 and TRBJ1-2; D gene unclear. Trimming shortened V by 4 bases and J by 7 bases, and 17 bases separated the two germline ends. CDR3 size: 14 residues. Looked up from germline, CDR1 is SGDLS and CDR2 is YYNGEE.